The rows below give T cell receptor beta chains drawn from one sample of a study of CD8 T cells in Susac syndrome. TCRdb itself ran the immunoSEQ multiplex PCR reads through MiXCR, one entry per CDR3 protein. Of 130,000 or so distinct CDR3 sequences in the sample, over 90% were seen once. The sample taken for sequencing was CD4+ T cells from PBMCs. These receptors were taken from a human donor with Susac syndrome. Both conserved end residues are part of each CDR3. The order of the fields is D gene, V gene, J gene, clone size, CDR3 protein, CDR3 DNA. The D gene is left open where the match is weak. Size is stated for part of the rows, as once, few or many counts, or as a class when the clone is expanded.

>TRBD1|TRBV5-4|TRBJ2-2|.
CASSTDRANTGELFF
TGTGCCAGCAGCACGGACAGGGCAAACACCGGGGAGCTGTTTTTT
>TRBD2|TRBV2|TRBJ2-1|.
CASSTSGIRSYNEQFF
TGTGCCAGCAGTACTAGCGGGATCAGGTCCTACAATGAGCAGTTCTTC
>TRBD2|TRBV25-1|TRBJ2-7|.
CASSLMTSGGSREQYF
TGTGCCAGCAGTTTGATGACTAGCGGAGGGTCTCGGGAGCAGTACTTC
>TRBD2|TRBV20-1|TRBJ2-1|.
CSAQTSGSTYNEQFF
TGCAGTGCTCAGACTAGCGGGTCTACCTACAATGAGCAGTTCTTC
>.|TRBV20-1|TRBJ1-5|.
CSARDLTDQPQHF
TGCAGTGCTAGAGATCTGACAGATCAGCCCCAGCATTTT
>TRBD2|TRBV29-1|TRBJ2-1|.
CSVEGTSGRGNEQFF
TGCAGCGTTGAAGGGACTAGCGGGAGGGGCAATGAGCAGTTCTTC
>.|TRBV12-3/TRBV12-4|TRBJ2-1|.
CASTSRREQFF
TGTGCCAGCACCTCAAGGCGGGAGCAGTTCTTC
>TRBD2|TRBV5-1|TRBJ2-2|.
CASSYDPSGAGELFF
TGCGCCAGCAGCTACGATCCAAGCGGGGCCGGGGAGCTGTTTTTT
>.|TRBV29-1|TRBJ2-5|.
CSVGPGGVETQYF
TGCAGCGTTGGACCCGGAGGTGTAGAGACCCAGTACTTC
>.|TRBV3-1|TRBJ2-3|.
CASSQDLAASTDTQYF
TGTGCCAGCAGCCAAGATTTAGCGGCTAGCACAGATACGCAGTATTTT
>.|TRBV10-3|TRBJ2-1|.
CAISEPHKEGEQFF
TGTGCCATCAGTGAACCTCATAAAGAGGGCGAGCAGTTCTTC
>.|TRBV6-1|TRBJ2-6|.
CASSPLRSFSGANVLTF
TGTGCCAGCAGTCCACTACGATCTTTCTCTGGGGCCAACGTCCTGACTTTC
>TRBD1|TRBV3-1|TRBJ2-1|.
CASSQDLGQGASNEQFF
TGTGCCAGCAGCCAAGATCTCGGACAGGGGGCAAGCAATGAGCAGTTCTTC
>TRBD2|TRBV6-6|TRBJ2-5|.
CASSNKLAGRETQYF
TGTGCCAGCAGCAACAAACTAGCGGGACGGGAGACCCAGTACTTC
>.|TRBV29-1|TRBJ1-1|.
CSAGWRNTEAFF
TGCAGCGCGGGGTGGCGGAACACTGAAGCTTTCTTT
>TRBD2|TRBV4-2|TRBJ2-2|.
CASSQSTGGRTGELFF
TGTGCCAGCAGCCAATCCACGGGAGGGAGGACCGGGGAGCTGTTTTTT
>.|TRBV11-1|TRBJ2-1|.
CASSLGSDSPWQFF
TGTGCCAGCAGCTTAGGTTCTGACTCGCCGTGGCAGTTCTTC
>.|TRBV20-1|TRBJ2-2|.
CSARSGVDTGELFF
TGCAGTGCTAGATCTGGGGTGGACACCGGGGAGCTGTTTTTT
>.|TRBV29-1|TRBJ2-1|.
CSVEGQYNEQFF
TGCAGCGTTGAAGGCCAATACAATGAGCAGTTCTTC
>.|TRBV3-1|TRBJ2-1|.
CASSQGVANNEQFF
TGTGCCAGCAGCCAAGGAGTAGCAAACAATGAGCAGTTCTTC
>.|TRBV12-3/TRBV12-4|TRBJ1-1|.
CASSLGTEAFF
TGTGCCAGCAGTTTGGGGACAGAAGCTTTCTTT
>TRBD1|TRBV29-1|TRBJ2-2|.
CSVEGDRGPNTGELFF
TGCAGCGTTGAAGGTGACAGGGGACCGAACACCGGGGAGCTGTTTTTT
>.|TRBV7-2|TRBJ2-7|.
CASSLAVSSYEQYF
TGTGCCAGCAGCTTAGCGGTCAGCTCCTACGAGCAGTACTTC
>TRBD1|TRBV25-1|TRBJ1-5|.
CASSGTGGGHQPQHF
TGTGCCAGCAGTGGAACAGGGGGCGGGCATCAGCCCCAGCATTTT
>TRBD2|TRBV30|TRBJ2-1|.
CACPRGGSTNEQFF
TGTGCCTGCCCTCGCGGCGGGAGTACCAATGAGCAGTTCTTC
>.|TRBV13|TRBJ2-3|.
CASGASTDTQYF
TGTGCCAGCGGCGCTAGCACAGATACGCAGTATTTT
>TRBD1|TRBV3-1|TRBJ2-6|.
CASSPAKGQGAGANVLTF
TGTGCCAGCAGCCCTGCCAAGGGACAGGGAGCTGGGGCCAACGTCCTGACTTTC
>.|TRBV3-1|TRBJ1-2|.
CASSQGQRYGYTF
TGTGCCAGCAGCCAAGGACAGCGCTATGGCTACACCTTC
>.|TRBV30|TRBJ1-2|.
CAWSVLARSSRHGYTF
TGTGCCTGGAGTGTACTCGCCAGGTCTTCACGTCATGGCTACACCTTC
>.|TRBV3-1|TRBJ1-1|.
CASSPRSYGEAFF
TGTGCCAGCAGCCCCCGATCCTACGGTGAAGCTTTCTTT
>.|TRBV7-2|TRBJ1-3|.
CASSLIVGAGNTIYF
TGTGCCAGCAGCCTAATCGTAGGGGCGGGAAACACCATATATTTT
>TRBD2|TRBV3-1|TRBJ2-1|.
CASSPLLAGEQFF
TGTGCCAGCAGCCCTCTCCTAGCGGGTGAGCAGTTCTTC
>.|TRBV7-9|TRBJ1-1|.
CASSYRQYDTEAFF
TGTGCCAGCAGCTACCGACAGTATGACACTGAAGCTTTCTTT
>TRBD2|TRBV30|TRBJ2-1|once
CAWRRTSGTNEQFF
TGTGCCTGGAGACGGACTAGCGGGACGAATGAGCAGTTCTTC
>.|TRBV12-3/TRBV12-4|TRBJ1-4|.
CASSGQLKEKLFF
TGTGCCAGCAGCGGGCAGTTGAAGGAAAAACTGTTTTTT
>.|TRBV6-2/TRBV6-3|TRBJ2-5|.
CASSRQETQYF
TGTGCCAGCAGTCGCCAAGAGACCCAGTACTTC
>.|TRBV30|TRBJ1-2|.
CAYKKGPSNYGYTF
TGTGCCTACAAGAAGGGGCCTTCTAACTATGGCTACACCTTC
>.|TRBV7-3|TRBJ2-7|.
CASSSMGGLRYF
TGTGCCAGCAGCTCCATGGGGGGCTTAAGGTACTTC
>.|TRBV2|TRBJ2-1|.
CASTRSGGRQNEQFF
TGTGCCAGCACTCGAAGCGGTGGACGACAGAATGAGCAGTTCTTC
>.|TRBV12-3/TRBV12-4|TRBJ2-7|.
CASSPKGGYEQYF
TGTGCCAGCAGCCCGAAAGGAGGATACGAGCAGTACTTC
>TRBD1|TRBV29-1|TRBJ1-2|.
CSVGGALGQGAFDYGYTF
TGCAGCGTTGGTGGAGCCCTCGGACAGGGGGCTTTCGACTATGGCTACACCTTC
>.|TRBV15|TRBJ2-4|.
CATSAGSGTTIAKNIQYF
TGTGCCACCAGCGCAGGATCGGGTACGACCATAGCCAAAAACATTCAGTACTTC
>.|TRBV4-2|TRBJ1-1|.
CASSQVVRDTEAFF
TGTGCCAGCAGCCAAGTCGTGAGGGACACTGAAGCTTTCTTT
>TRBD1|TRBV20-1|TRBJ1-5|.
CSATTGWGDSNQPQHF
TGCAGTGCCACGACAGGGTGGGGGGATAGCAATCAGCCCCAGCATTTT
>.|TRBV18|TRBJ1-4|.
CASSPLGTESNEKLFF
TGTGCCAGCTCACCCCTAGGGACGGAATCAAATGAAAAACTGTTTTTT
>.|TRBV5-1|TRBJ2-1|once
CASSPQGPYAYNEQFF
TGCGCCAGCAGCCCGCAGGGGCCCTATGCCTACAATGAGCAGTTCTTC